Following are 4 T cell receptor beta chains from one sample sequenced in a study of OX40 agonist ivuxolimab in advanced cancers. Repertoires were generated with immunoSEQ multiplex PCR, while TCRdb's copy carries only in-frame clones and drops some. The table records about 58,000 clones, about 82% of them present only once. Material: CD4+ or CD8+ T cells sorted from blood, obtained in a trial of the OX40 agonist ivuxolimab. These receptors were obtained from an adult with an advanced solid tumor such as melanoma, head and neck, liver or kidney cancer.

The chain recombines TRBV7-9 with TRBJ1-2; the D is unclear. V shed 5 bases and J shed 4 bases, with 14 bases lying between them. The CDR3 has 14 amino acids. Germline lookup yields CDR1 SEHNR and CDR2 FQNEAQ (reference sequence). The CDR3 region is CASSHQEKSYGYTF. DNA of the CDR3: TGTGCCAGCAGCCACCAGGAGAAGAGCTATGGCTACACCTTC.

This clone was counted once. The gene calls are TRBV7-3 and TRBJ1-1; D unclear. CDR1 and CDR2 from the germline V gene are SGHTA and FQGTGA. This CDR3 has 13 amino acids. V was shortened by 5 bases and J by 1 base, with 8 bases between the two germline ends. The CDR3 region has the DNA TGTGCCAGCAGCATAGCCAGGAACACTGAAGCTTTCTTT. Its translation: CASSIARNTEAFF.

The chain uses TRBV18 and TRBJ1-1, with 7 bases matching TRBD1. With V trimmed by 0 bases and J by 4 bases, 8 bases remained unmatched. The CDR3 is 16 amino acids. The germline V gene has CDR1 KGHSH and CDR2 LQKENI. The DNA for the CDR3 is TGTGCCAGCTCACCACCGAGGGGGCGAGTGGGCACTGAAGCTTTCTTT. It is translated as CASSPPRGRVGTEAFF. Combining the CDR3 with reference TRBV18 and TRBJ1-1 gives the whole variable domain NAGVMQNPRHLVRRRGQEARLRCSPMKGHSHVYWYRQLPEEGLKFMVYLQKENIIDESGMPKERFSAEFPKEGPSILRIQQVVRGDSAAYFCASSPPRGRVGTEAFFGQGTRLTVV.

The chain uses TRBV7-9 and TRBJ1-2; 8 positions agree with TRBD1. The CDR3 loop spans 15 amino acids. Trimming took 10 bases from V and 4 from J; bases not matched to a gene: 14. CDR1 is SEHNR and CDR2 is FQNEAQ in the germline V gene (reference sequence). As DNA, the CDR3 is TGTGCCATCCCAGTCCCAGGGGGCAGAGGCTATGGCTACACCTTC. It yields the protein CAIPVPGGRGYGYTF.